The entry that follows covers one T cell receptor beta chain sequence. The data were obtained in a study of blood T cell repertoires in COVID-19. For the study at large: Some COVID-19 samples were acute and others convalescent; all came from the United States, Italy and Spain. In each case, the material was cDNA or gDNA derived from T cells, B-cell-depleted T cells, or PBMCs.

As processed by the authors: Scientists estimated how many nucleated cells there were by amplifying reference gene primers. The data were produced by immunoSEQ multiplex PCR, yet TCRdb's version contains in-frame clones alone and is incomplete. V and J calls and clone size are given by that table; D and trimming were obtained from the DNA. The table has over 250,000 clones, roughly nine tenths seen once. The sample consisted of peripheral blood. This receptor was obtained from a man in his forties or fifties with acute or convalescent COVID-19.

CDR3 in amino acids: CASSAQTGHSGNTIYF. The CDR3 nucleotides are TGTGCCAGCAGCGCCCAGACAGGGCACTCTGGAAACACCATATATTTT. This chain connects TRBV7-3 to TRBJ1-3; 7 positions agree with TRBD1. Germline V gives CDR1 SGHTA, CDR2 FQGTGA. The length of the CDR3 is 16 residues. Germline trimming cut 5 bases from V and 0 bases from J; bases unmatched to any gene: 7.